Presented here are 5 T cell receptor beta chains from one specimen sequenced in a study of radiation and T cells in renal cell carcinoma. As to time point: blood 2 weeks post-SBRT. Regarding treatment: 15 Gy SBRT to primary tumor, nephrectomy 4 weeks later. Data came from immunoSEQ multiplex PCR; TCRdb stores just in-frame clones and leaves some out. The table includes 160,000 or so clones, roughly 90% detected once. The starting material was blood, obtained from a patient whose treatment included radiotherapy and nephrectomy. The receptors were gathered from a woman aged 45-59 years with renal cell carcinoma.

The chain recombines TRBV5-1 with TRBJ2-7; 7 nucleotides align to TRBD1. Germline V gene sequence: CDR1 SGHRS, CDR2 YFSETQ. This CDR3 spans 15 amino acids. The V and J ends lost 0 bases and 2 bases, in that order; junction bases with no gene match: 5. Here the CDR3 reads CASSLGRGLPYEQYF. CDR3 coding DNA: TGCGCCAGCAGCTTGGGTAGGGGGCTGCCCTACGAGCAGTACTTC.

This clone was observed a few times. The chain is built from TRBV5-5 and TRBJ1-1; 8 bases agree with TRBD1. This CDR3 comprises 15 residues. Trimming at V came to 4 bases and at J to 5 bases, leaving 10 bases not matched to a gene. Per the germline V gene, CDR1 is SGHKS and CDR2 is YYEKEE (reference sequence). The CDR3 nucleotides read TGTGCCAGCAGCCTGACTCAGACAGGGGCAACTGAAGCTTTCTTT. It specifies CASSLTQTGATEAFF.

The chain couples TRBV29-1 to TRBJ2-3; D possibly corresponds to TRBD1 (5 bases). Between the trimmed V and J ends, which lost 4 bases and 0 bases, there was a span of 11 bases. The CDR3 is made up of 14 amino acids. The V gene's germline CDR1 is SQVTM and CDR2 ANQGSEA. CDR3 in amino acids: CSVAAGQSTDTQYF. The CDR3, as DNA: TGCAGCGTTGCCGCAGGGCAGAGCACAGATACGCAGTATTTT.

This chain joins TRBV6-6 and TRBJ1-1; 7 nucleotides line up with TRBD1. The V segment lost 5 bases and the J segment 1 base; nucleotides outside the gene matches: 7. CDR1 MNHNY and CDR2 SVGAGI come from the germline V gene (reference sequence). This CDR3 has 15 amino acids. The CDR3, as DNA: TGTGCCAGCAGTATACAGGGGATACCGAACACTGAAGCTTTCTTT. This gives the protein CASSIQGIPNTEAFF.

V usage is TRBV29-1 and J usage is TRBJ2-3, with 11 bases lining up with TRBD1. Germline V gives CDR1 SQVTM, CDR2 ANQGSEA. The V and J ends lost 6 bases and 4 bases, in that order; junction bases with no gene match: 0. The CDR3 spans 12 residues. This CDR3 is CSVDRGPDTQYF. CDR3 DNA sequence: TGCAGCGTGGACAGGGGGCCAGATACGCAGTATTTT.